What follows is one T cell receptor beta chain and its context. What it binds is unknown. This entry belongs to a study of CD8 T cells in ankylosing spondylitis. Study conclusions and caveats: Seemingly characteristic of ankylosing spondylitis blood was a TCR beta motif consisting of fewer than 10 highly homologous variants.

CDR3 length equals 14 residues. CDR1 SGHTA and CDR2 FQGNSA come from the germline V gene. The V gene end was trimmed by 7 bases and the J gene end by 6 bases; junction bases not matched to a gene: 5. From the 5' RACE reads, TCRdb called clonotypes with MiXCR, one entry per CDR3 protein. The sample includes over 700,000 distinct CDR3 sequences, 15% to 20% of them seen just once. The sample taken for sequencing was blood, either unsorted or a sorted T cell fraction (not recorded which). The chain links TRBV7-2 to TRBJ2-2; TRBD1 matches 10 bases. The receptor was isolated from a male donor with ankylosing spondylitis. The CDR3 loop is CASTRQGAAGELFF. The DNA for the CDR3 is TGTGCCAGCACCCGACAGGGGGCGGCCGGGGAGCTGTTTTTT.